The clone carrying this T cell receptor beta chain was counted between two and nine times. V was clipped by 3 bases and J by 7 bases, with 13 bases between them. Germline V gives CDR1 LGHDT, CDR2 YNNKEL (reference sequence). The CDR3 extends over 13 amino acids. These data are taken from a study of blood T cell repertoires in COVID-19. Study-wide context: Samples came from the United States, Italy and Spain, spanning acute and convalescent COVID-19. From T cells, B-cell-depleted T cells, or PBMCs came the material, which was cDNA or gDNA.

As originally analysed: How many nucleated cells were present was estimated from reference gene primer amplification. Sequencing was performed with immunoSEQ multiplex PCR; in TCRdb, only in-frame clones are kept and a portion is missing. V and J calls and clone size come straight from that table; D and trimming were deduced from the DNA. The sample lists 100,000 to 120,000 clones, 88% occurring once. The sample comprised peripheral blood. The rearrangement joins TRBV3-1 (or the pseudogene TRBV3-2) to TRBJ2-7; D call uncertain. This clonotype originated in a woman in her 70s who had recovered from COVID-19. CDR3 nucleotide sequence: TGTGCCAGCAGCCAGGCAGACCGAGGAGAGCAGTACTTC. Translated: CASSQADRGEQYF.